The 2 T cell receptor beta chains presented below share a single source sample, sequenced in a study of shared T cell receptors in the human thymus. This table comes from immunoSEQ multiplex PCR, and its TCRdb copy is limited to in-frame clones, with some not included. The sample has 500,000 to 750,000 clones; approximately 90% are singletons. These sequences were also reported in another study, on human thymus T cells.

The source material was thymocytes. These TCRs come from a boy in the first two years of life with a congenital heart defect.

This clone showed up just a few times. V usage is TRBV19 and J usage is TRBJ2-5, with 7 bases aligning to TRBD1. Germline CDR1 and CDR2: LNHDA and SQIVND (reference sequence). V shed 3 bases and J 3 bases; nucleotides not matched to a gene: 10. The CDR3 sequence is 16 residues long. The CDR3 spells CASSMRGFGTEETQYF. CDR3 bases: TGTGCCAGTAGTATGCGTGGTTTTGGGACAGAAGAGACCCAGTACTTC.

V usage is TRBV19 and J usage is TRBJ2-7; D is uncertain. Looked up from germline, CDR1 is LNHDA and CDR2 is SQIVND (reference sequence). Trimming stripped 2 bases from V and 6 bases from J, with 8 bases between. The CDR3 contains 12 residues. DNA for the CDR3: TGTGCCAGTAGTATAAGTCCGGGCGAGCAGTACTTC. Translated, it gives CASSISPGEQYF.